The rows below give T cell receptor beta chains drawn from one sample of a study of T cells in severe cutaneous drug reactions. TCRdb reworked the multiplex PCR reads into one entry per CDR3 protein, no DNA. Recorded for this sample: more than 6,500 distinct CDR3 sequences. Sequenced: cells from a skin blister. The receptors derive from a human donor with a severe cutaneous adverse drug reaction. The CDR3 runs from the conserved cysteine through the conserved F or W. Only some rows state a clone size, as once, few, many or a class for expanded clones.

j_call,clone_size,v_call,cdr3_aa
TRBJ1-2,NA,TRBV27,CASGGGTSYTF
TRBJ1-2,medium-sized,TRBV30,CAWIGTGTGGYTF
TRBJ2-7,NA,TRBV5-1,CASSSGTTYEQYF
TRBJ2-3,NA,TRBV6-5,CASSYLSEPTTATQYF
TRBJ2-7,NA,TRBV6-2/TRBV6-3,CASSSPGDSSYEQYF
TRBJ2-2,NA,TRBV9,CASSVGNGELFF
TRBJ1-2,NA,TRBV9,CASSHRRDRDFNGYTF
TRBJ2-2,NA,TRBV28,CASSLLLGGVPGELFF
TRBJ2-2,NA,TRBV28,CASSFPSRGANTGELFF
TRBJ2-1,large,TRBV9,CASSWTDNEQFF
TRBJ1-5,NA,TRBV4-3,CASSAYLSKDPQHF
TRBJ2-2,medium-sized,TRBV10-2,CASSTRDRAGTGELFF
TRBJ2-1,NA,TRBV9,CASSVEGIWGSLAAPNEQFF
TRBJ2-2,NA,TRBV12-3/TRBV12-4,CASSPAQREGTGELFF
TRBJ1-4,NA,TRBV7-2,CASSARQLTNEKLFF
TRBJ2-3,NA,TRBV11-3,CASSLVFGELNSPSTDTQYF
TRBJ2-7,NA,TRBV27,CASSSTSAGGPVYEQYF
TRBJ2-7,NA,TRBV28,CASSLELAGEDYEQYF
TRBJ2-7,NA,TRBV13,CASSFLTYEQYF
TRBJ2-7,NA,TRBV29-1,CSVVSGREPPYEQYF
TRBJ2-3,NA,TRBV9,CASSVGGDTDTQYF
TRBJ1-1,medium-sized,TRBV6-6,CASSWEQNTEAFF
TRBJ1-2,NA,TRBV28,CASRGVNYGYTF
TRBJ2-5,NA,TRBV12-3/TRBV12-4,CASSTLAAETQYF
TRBJ2-5,NA,TRBV13,CASRGTGTGQETQYF
TRBJ2-7,NA,TRBV12-3/TRBV12-4,CASSLGPGQSSYEQYF
TRBJ1-1,NA,TRBV7-9,CASSSGGGLNTEAFF
TRBJ2-7,NA,TRBV20-1,CSARDWTGGLYEQYF
TRBJ2-5,NA,TRBV25-1,CASSEFRAQETQYF
TRBJ2-2,NA,TRBV28,CASSFVVNTGELFF
TRBJ2-1,NA,TRBV4-2,CASSIRDRGLDEQFF
TRBJ1-2,NA,TRBV7-9,CASSPGAGPYGYTF
TRBJ1-2,NA,TRBV25-1,CASAGAGHYGYTF
TRBJ2-7,NA,TRBV2,CASRGLAGSYEQYF
TRBJ2-1,NA,TRBV10-2,CASSESGVRGSSYNEQFF
TRBJ2-1,NA,TRBV27,CASSLSSSGYNEQFF
TRBJ2-1,medium-sized,TRBV15,CATSRVLVNEQFF
TRBJ1-1,NA,TRBV7-9,CASSSGYDTSPAFF
TRBJ2-7,NA,TRBV20-1,CSARLGAGVGEQYF
TRBJ1-4,NA,TRBV5-5,CASSAPVTANEKLFF
TRBJ2-5,NA,TRBV7-2,CASSLGGGSTQYF
TRBJ2-7,NA,TRBV6-6,CASGSGTPYEQYF
TRBJ2-7,NA,TRBV29-1,CSVRGQPQNYEQYF
TRBJ2-7,NA,TRBV27,CASSSRDNPFAQYF
TRBJ2-1,NA,TRBV5-4,CASSSPGQGVDEQFF
TRBJ2-7,NA,TRBV30,CAWRAGNSYEQYF